The 24 T cell receptor beta chains below were found in one sample sequenced in a study of memory CD4+ T cells and cytomegalovirus serostatus. Single viable CD3+CD4+CD8-CD45RO+ cells were sorted as the memory CD4+ T cells. Sequencing used immunoSEQ multiplex PCR; TCRdb keeps in-frame clones, though not all of them. The data hold about 61,000 clones, with more than 75% observed a single time. Input material: memory CD4+ T cells from blood. All receptors come from an adult in good health and CMV-seronegative.

V and J are TRBV5-1 and TRBJ1-1, with D hard to call. The length of the CDR3 is 13 residues. V was shortened by 3 bases and J by 5 bases, with 11 bases between the two germline ends. In germline, CDR1 is SGHRS, CDR2 YFSETQ. The CDR3 sequence is CASSSSVGTEAFF. CDR3 in DNA: TGCGCCAGCAGCTCATCGGTTGGGACTGAAGCTTTCTTT. Full variable domain (missing parts from reference TRBV5-1 and TRBJ1-1): KAGVTQTPRYLIKTRGQQVTLSCSPISGHRSVSWYQQTPGQGLQFLFEYFSETQRNKGNFPGRFSGRQFSNSRSEMNVSTLELGDSALYLCASSSSVGTEAFFGQGTRLTVV.

The V and J genes are TRBV5-4 and TRBJ2-6; the D is unclear. Germline values: CDR1 SGHNT, CDR2 YYREEE (reference sequence). Trimming shortened V by 5 bases and J by 1 base, and 13 bases separated the two germline ends. The CDR3 length is 16 residues. The DNA for the CDR3 is TGTGCCAGCAGATCAGGACCGCGGTCTGGGGCCAACGTCCTGACTTTC. Translating gives CASRSGPRSGANVLTF.

The chain couples TRBV6-1 to TRBJ2-6, with no clear D. Trimming shortened V by 8 bases and J by 1 base, and 0 bases separated the two germline ends. Germline-derived CDR1 and CDR2 are MNHNS and SASEGT. The CDR3 is 11 amino acids. The CDR3: CASSGANVLTF. CDR3 coding DNA: TGTGCCAGCTCTGGGGCCAACGTCCTGACTTTC.

The chain couples TRBV29-1 to TRBJ2-2; 10 positions match TRBD1. Germline assignment: CDR1 SQVTM and CDR2 ANQGSEA. Unmatched junction bases numbered 2, after V lost 7 bases and J lost 3 bases. The CDR3 consists of 13 residues. CDR3 amino acids: CSAGQGDTGELFF. The CDR3 DNA is TGCAGCGCAGGACAGGGGGACACCGGGGAGCTGTTTTTT.

J is TRBJ2-1 and V is TRBV7-7, with D maybe TRBD1 (6 bases). Germline V lookup: CDR1 SSHAT, CDR2 FNYEAQ (reference sequence). The V gene lost 5 bases and the J gene lost 8 bases, with 13 bases spanning the gap. This CDR3 spans 13 amino acids. Here the CDR3 reads CASSLTGLDEQFF. The CDR3, as DNA: TGTGCCAGCAGCCTCACAGGGCTCGATGAGCAGTTCTTC.

V and J are TRBV30 and TRBJ2-7, with TRBD1 identical over 7 bases. The CDR3 runs 14 residues. CDR1 is GTSNPN, CDR2 SVGIG, per germline (reference sequence). V gave up 1 base and J gave up 0 bases; unmatched junction bases: 3. Written as DNA, the CDR3 is TGTGCCTGGAGTGAGACAGGGAGCTCCTACGAGCAGTACTTC. It specifies CAWSETGSSYEQYF.

This clone is a singleton in its sample. Other DNA sequences within the sample encode an identical CDR3. V and J are TRBV19 and TRBJ1-1; no clear D gene. The CDR3 loop spans 13 amino acids. CDR1 and CDR2 from the germline V gene are LNHDA and SQIVND (reference sequence). The V end was cut by 5 bases, the J end by 1 base, with 8 bases between. CDR3: CASSPQRNTEAFF. DNA for the CDR3: TGTGCCAGTAGTCCTCAGAGGAACACTGAAGCTTTCTTT.

This chain connects TRBV5-1 to TRBJ1-1; 7 nucleotides line up with TRBD1. The CDR3 consists of 15 residues. Germline CDR1 reads SGHRS; CDR2 reads YFSETQ. V lost 7 bases and J lost 1; bases outside the gene matches: 10. The CDR3 DNA follows: TGCGCCAGCTCCACGGAGGGGGCAGCGAACACTGAAGCTTTCTTT. The encoded protein is CASSTEGAANTEAFF.

The chain uses TRBV7-9 and TRBJ1-1, with D perhaps TRBD1 (5 bases). The CDR3 has 15 residues. Trimming cost V 5 bases and J 1 base, with 14 bases left between them. Germline loops: CDR1 SEHNR, CDR2 FQNEAQ (reference sequence). This CDR3 is CASSAPGRGNTEAFF. In DNA form, the CDR3 reads TGTGCCAGCAGCGCGCCGGGACGGGGGAACACTGAAGCTTTCTTT.

This clone has only one observation. The chain is built from TRBV30 and TRBJ1-5, with TRBD1 matching over 7 bases. Germline V gene sequence: CDR1 GTSNPN, CDR2 SVGIG (reference sequence). The J segment lost 4 bases and the V segment lost 4 bases, leaving 13 bases of the junction unmatched. The CDR3 runs 16 residues. The CDR3 bases are TGTGCCTGGACCCAAACCGGGACAGCCCAAAATCAGCCCCAGCATTTT. Encoded protein: CAWTQTGTAQNQPQHF.

The chain couples TRBV7-8 to TRBJ2-5, with D possibly matching TRBD2 (6 bases). The CDR3 spans 13 residues. V gave up 6 bases and J gave up 4 bases, with 12 bases separating them. Looked up from germline, CDR1 is SGHVS and CDR2 is FQNEAQ. CDR3 region: CASSFLARETQYF. The CDR3 DNA reads TGTGCCAGCAGTTTCCTAGCGAGAGAGACCCAGTACTTC. Drawing the rest from reference TRBV7-8 and TRBJ2-5, the complete variable domain is GAGVSQSPRYKVAKRGQDVALRCDPISGHVSLFWYQQALGQGPEFLTYFQNEAQLDKSGLPSDRFFAERPEGSVSTLKIQRTQQEDSAVYLCASSFLARETQYFGPGTRLLVL.

V usage is TRBV19 and J usage is TRBJ1-5; 7 nucleotides line up with TRBD1. The CDR3 covers 16 residues. Germline V gene data show CDR1 as LNHDA and CDR2 as SQIVND (reference sequence). The V gene end was trimmed by 7 bases and the J gene end by 0 bases; junction bases not matched to a gene: 9. CDR3 sequence (DNA): TGTGCCAGTACCCGATCCGGACAGGTTAGCAATCAGCCCCAGCATTTT. Its protein product is CASTRSGQVSNQPQHF.

This clone was counted only a few times. The rearrangement joins TRBV7-9 to TRBJ1-2; 10 bases fit TRBD1. The CDR3 length is 13 residues. Germline CDR1 and CDR2: SEHNR and FQNEAQ (reference sequence). Trimming removed 7 bases from V and 7 bases from J; junction bases left unmatched: 6. The DNA for the CDR3 is TGTGCCAGCACCAGGACAGGGGGAAGTGGCTACACCTTC. Amino acid sequence: CASTRTGGSGYTF. Looking up the rest from reference TRBV7-9 and TRBJ1-2 gives the full variable domain: DTGVSQNPRHKITKRGQNVTFRCDPISEHNRLYWYRQTLGQGPEFLTYFQNEAQLEKSRLLSDRFSAERPKGSFSTLEIQRTEQGDSAMYLCASTRTGGSGYTFGSGTRLTVV.

The genes are TRBV27 and TRBJ1-1, with a tentative D call TRBD1 (6 bases). Germline V gene sequence: CDR1 MNHEY, CDR2 SMNVEV (reference sequence). The CDR3 runs 14 residues. V was clipped by 8 bases and J by 6 bases, with 19 bases between them. CDR3 sequence reads: CASDPRGRRAEAFF. The CDR3, as DNA: TGTGCCAGCGACCCTCGGGGGCGCAGAGCTGAAGCTTTCTTT.

The rearrangement uses TRBV7-2 and TRBJ2-5, with TRBD2 matching over 7 bases. Germline lookup yields CDR1 SGHTA and CDR2 FQGNSA. With 5 bases clipped from V and 6 bases from J, the junction kept 9 bases outside the gene matches. This CDR3 has 14 amino acids. The chain's CDR3 is CASSLDGGGKTQYF. The CDR3 DNA sequence: TGTGCCAGCAGCCTCGATGGGGGGGGGAAGACCCAGTACTTC.

V and J are TRBV7-9 and TRBJ2-7; 11 bases match TRBD2. Looked up from germline, CDR1 is SEHNR and CDR2 is FQNEAQ (reference sequence). The CDR3 is made up of 15 amino acids. The ends lost 4 bases at V and 4 bases at J; junction bases unmatched: 6. CDR3 loop: CASSSTTSGAYEQYF. Here the CDR3 DNA reads TGTGCCAGCAGCTCAACGACTAGCGGGGCGTACGAGCAGTACTTC.

The V gene is TRBV29-1, the J gene TRBJ2-4; D unclear. Trimming shortened V by 4 bases and J by 7 bases, and 8 bases separated the two germline ends. The CDR3 covers 11 residues. Germline lookup yields CDR1 SQVTM and CDR2 ANQGSEA. CDR3 coding DNA: TGCAGCGTTGTTAAGCAGAACATTCAGTACTTC. This translates into CSVVKQNIQYF.

As DNA, the CDR3 is TGTGCCAGCCAAGCAGGGGGCAGGGGCTACGAGCAGTACTTC. The encoded protein is CASQAGGRGYEQYF. The V gene is TRBV6-6, the J gene TRBJ2-7; 8 bases agree with TRBD1. The germline V gene encodes CDR1 MNHNY and CDR2 SVGAGI (reference sequence). Unmatched junction bases numbered 9, after V lost 8 bases and J lost 3 bases. This CDR3 has 14 amino acids.

This clone was counted between two and nine times. This chain connects TRBV7-2 to TRBJ1-5, with D unresolved. Germline values: CDR1 SGHTA, CDR2 FQGNSA. Trimming took 0 bases from V and 0 from J, leaving 12 bases between them. The CDR3 is 17 residues long. The chain's CDR3 is CASSLAGVWYSNQPQHF. The CDR3 nucleotides are TGTGCCAGCAGCTTAGCCGGGGTTTGGTATAGCAATCAGCCCCAGCATTTT.

The gene calls are TRBV15 and TRBJ2-5; 7 nucleotides agree with TRBD2. The germline gives CDR1 LNHNV, CDR2 YYDKDF (reference sequence). The CDR3 consists of 15 residues. V dropped 3 bases and J dropped 1; count of bases not matched to a gene: 5. DNA for the CDR3: TGTGCCACCAGCAGGGGGACTATCGCCCAAGAGACCCAGTACTTC. Amino acid sequence: CATSRGTIAQETQYF.

V and J are TRBV4-1 and TRBJ2-7; tentatively, D is TRBD2 (5 bases). Trimming stripped 6 bases from V and 7 bases from J, with 13 bases between. CDR3 size: 12 residues. The germline gives CDR1 MGHRA, CDR2 YSYEKL. CDR3 in amino acids: CASSSPGGEQYF. CDR3 bases: TGCGCCAGCAGTTCTCCGGGCGGGGAGCAGTACTTC.

This chain joins TRBV5-4 and TRBJ2-5; D is ambiguous. The V and J ends lost 0 bases and 4 bases respectively, with 7 bases between them. The CDR3 totals 13 residues. Germline V gene sequence: CDR1 SGHNT, CDR2 YYREEE (reference sequence). DNA for the CDR3: TGTGCCAGCAGCTTGGTTGTATCAGAGACCCAGTACTTC. The encoded protein is CASSLVVSETQYF.

The chain couples TRBV21-1 to TRBJ1-1; the tabulated D call, TRBD1, remains unverified against the DNA. TRBV21-1 is a listed pseudogene. This CDR3 comprises 12 residues. Here the CDR3 DNA reads TGTGCCAGCCGACAGTTGAACACTGAAGCTTTCTTT. Translated, it gives CASRQLNTEAFF.

This clone was counted a single time. The rearrangement joins TRBV6-6 to TRBJ1-1; no firm D call. V was clipped by 0 bases and J by 2 bases, with 10 bases between them. This CDR3 has 15 amino acids. CDR1 and CDR2 (germline): MNHNY, SVGAGI (reference sequence). The CDR3 here is CASSYSMPDNTEAFF. Here the CDR3 DNA reads TGTGCCAGCAGTTACTCGATGCCGGATAACACTGAAGCTTTCTTT.